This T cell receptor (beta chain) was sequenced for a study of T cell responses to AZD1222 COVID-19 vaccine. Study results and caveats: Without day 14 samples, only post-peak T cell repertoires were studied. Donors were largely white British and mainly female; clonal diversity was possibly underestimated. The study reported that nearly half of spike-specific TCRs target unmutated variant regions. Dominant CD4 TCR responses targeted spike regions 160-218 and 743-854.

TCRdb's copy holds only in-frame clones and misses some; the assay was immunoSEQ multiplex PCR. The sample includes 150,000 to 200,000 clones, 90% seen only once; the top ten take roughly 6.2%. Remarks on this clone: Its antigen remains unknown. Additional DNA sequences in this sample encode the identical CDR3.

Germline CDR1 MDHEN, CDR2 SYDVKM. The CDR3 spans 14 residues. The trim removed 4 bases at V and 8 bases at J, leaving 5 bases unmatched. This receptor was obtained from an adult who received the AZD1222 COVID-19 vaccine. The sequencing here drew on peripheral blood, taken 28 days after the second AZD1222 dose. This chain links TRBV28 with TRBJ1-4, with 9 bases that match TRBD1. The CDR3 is CASSSGQGGEKLFF. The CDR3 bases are TGTGCCAGCAGTTCGGGACAGGGTGGAGAAAAACTGTTTTTT.